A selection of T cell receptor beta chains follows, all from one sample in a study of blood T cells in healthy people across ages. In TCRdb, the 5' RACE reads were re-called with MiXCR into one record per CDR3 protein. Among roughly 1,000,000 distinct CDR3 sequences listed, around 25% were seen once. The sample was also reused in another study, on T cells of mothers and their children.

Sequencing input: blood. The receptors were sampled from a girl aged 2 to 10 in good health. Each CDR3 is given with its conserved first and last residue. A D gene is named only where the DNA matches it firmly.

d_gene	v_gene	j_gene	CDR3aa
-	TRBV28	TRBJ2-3	CASSLERVSDTQYF
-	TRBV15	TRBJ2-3	CATSRAPKVSGGTDTQYF
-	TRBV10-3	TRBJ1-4	CAISDMNEKLFF
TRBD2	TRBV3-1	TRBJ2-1	CASSQGGRVDEQFF
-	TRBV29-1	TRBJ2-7	CSVLFTSDSYEQYF
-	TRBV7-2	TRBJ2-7	CASSLALGNEQYF
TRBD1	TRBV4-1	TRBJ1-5	CASTLTGGINQPQHF
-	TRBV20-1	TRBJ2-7	CSARDYFEQYF
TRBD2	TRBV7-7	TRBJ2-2	CASGEGLYTGELFF
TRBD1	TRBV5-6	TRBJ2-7	CASSGRDRVYEQYF
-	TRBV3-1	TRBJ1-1	CASSQSTAGAFF
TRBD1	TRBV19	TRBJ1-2	CASSGRQGASLHGYTF
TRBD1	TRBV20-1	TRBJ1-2	CSAPRQGVYGYTF
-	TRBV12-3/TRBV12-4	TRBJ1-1	CASKSPFSSNTEAFF
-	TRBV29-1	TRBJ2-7	CSVEYRVDEQYF
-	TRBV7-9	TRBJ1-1	CASSSESNTEAFF
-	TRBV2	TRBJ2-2	CASKENTGELFF
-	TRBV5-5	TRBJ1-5	CASSLGHNQPQHF
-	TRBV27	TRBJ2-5	CVSSYGETQYF
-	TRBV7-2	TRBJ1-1	CASSLGLGVEAFF
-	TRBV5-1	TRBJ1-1	CASSLGVQGPEAFF
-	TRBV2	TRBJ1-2	CASSPEGGRYGYTF